A single T cell receptor beta chain is shown here with its context. What it binds is not known. This specimen comes from a study of cytomegalovirus exposure and HLA in healthy donors. General observations from the study: A missense DCLRE1C variant was associated with V- and J-gene trimming of TCR beta chains in a later analysis, and an independent cohort replicated the association. Later work found most CMV-associated TCR beta chains apparently HLA-restricted.

CDR1 and CDR2 (germline): SEHNR, FQNEAQ (reference sequence). Trimming shortened V by 5 bases and J by 4 bases, and 14 bases separated the two germline ends. The CDR3 consists of 14 residues. PCR employed 60 Vbeta and 13 Jbeta primers. Here immunoSEQ multiplex PCR was the method, and the copy in TCRdb shows in-frame clones only, minus some. Counted here are some 180,000 clones, 65% to 85% occurring once; the ten biggest clones make up about 3%. The sample was PBMCs. The TCR was taken from a female donor in good health and CMV-seronegative. The chain uses TRBV7-9 and TRBJ2-5; D call uncertain. The CDR3 DNA is TGTGCCAGCAGCGAGGCCGTATCCCGAGAGACCCAGTACTTC. The encoded protein is CASSEAVSRETQYF.